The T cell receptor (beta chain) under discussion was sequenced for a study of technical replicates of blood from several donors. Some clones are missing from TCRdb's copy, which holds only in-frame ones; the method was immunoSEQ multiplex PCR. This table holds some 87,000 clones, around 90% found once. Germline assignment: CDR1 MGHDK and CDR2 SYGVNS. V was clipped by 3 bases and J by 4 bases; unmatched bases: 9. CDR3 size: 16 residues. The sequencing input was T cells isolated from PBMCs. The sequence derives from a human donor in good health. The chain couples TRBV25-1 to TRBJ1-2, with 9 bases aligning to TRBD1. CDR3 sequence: CASSDYRDRVPYGYTF. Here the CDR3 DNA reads TGTGCCAGCAGTGACTACCGGGACAGGGTGCCCTATGGCTACACCTTC.